The sequence of this T cell receptor beta chain was determined in a study of blood T cell repertoires in COVID-19 (dated by TCRdb to the early 2020s). For context, the study as a whole: Samples from collaborators originated in the United States, Italy and Spain and spanned both the acute and convalescent phases of COVID-19. The repertoires were released in a freely available public database meant as a resource for research on the immune response to SARS-CoV-2. The samples were drawn from two sources: the first 160 participants of the ongoing ImmuneRACE study, and over 1,000 subjects contributed by 6 global collaborators. Where available, HLA class I and class II types were taken from metadata supplied by the sample provider and were not determined by assay-based typing. A de-identified subject ID, COVID-19 status, age in years and sex were almost always included in the sample metadata. The dataset comprised deeply sampled blood TCRbeta repertoires from subjects exposed to, actively infected with, or recovered from COVID-19. The material from the prospective study consisted of cDNA or gDNA derived from T cells, B-cell-depleted T cells, or PBMCs.

Broad study findings and their caveats: How much clinical and demographic metadata was included differed by source and by participant, and the metadata was provided uncurated.

A few counts support this clone. Its binding antigen is unknown. The input lacks base qualities; no much larger clone sits a single base away. TCRbeta CDR3 regions were amplified from genomic DNA using the immunoSEQ Assay, a bias-controlled multiplex PCR. The study's own analysis went as follows. The number of nucleated cells in each sample was estimated by amplification of reference gene primers within the assay. Sequence reads were collapsed and filtered to measure the absolute abundance of every unique TCRbeta CDR3 rearrangement. Productive Simpson clonality was computed per sample as the square root of Simpson's diversity index over productive rearrangements. The table comes from immuneACCESS by way of TCRdb, which keeps in-frame sequences with V and J called. Part of the clones is missing from these tables; in studies checked, under half for an unresolved V gene and the rest for unknown reasons. V and J calls and clone size come straight from that table; D and trimming were deduced from the DNA. The sample table shows approximately 130,000 clones, and roughly three quarters are seen once. Roughly 20% of the sample is taken by the ten largest.

The germline V gene (reference sequence) sets CDR1 to LNHDA and CDR2 to SQIVND. Trimming removed 4 bases from V and 6 bases from J, leaving 12 bases between the germline ends. Including the terminal cysteine and phenylalanine, the CDR3 comprises 13 residues. The read is trimmed to its CDR3 DNA, 39 bases read in frame from base 1. The collaborating institutions used their own protocols to collect whole blood in K2EDTA tubes. For TCRbeta analysis, collaborators shipped samples in one of three forms: frozen whole blood, isolated PBMCs, or DNA extracted from either of those sample types. Sequences were obtained from peripheral blood. The receptor chain draws on TRBV19 and TRBJ1-2; the best D guess is TRBD1, with 5 bases matching. This receptor was identified in a man aged 80 or over with acute or convalescent COVID-19. The CDR3 region: CASSTIQANGYTF. The bases read TGTGCCAGTAGTACCATACAGGCGAATGGCTACACCTTC.